These 24 T cell receptor beta chains came from one sample sequenced in a study of metastatic and nonmetastatic thyroid tumors. Patients underwent thyroid surgery, and none had received any treatment before it. From the PCR reads, TCRdb re-called clones with MiXCR. The profile covers tens of thousands of clones, with 20% to 25% appearing a single time and roughly 4.2% taken by the ten largest. Sequencing was done on a sample of blood. All receptors come from a female donor with papillary thyroid cancer or a benign thyroid nodule (not recorded which). Some clones in this sample may be carry-over from other donors' samples.

This clone was detected ten times or more. V is TRBV7-8 and J is TRBJ2-1; 9 bases line up with TRBD2. The CDR3 runs 15 residues. Germline lookup yields CDR1 SGHVS and CDR2 FQNEAQ. V shed 5 bases and J 7 bases; nucleotides not matched to a gene: 9. The CDR3 loop is CASSPRREGRNEQFF. The CDR3 bases are TGTGCCAGCAGCCCCCGGCGGGAGGGCAGGAATGAGCAGTTCTTC.

The chain links TRBV5-1 to TRBJ1-2; 8 positions match TRBD1. There are 13 residues in the CDR3. V lost 3 bases to trimming and J lost 7 bases; unmatched junction nucleotides: 5. Germline V gene lookup returns CDR1 SGHRS and CDR2 YFSETQ. Written as DNA, the CDR3 is TGCGCCAGCAGCTGGGACAGGTTGCTTGGCTACACCTTC. It is translated as CASSWDRLLGYTF.

This clone has at least ten counts. The rearrangement links TRBV13 to TRBJ1-2, with 7 bases matching TRBD1. The CDR3 length is 14 residues. Germline trimming cut 5 bases from V and 5 bases from J; bases unmatched to any gene: 8. The germline V gene has CDR1 PRHDT and CDR2 FYEKMQ (reference sequence). In nucleotides, the CDR3 is TGTGCCAGCAGCCGAGCGACAGGGCAATATGGCTACACCTTC. This gives the protein CASSRATGQYGYTF.

Points on this clone: One junction end disagrees with the germline gene, perhaps due to a read error. This chain uses TRBV11-2 with TRBJ1-5; D ambiguous. CDR3 length equals 14 residues. The germline V gene has CDR1 SGHAT and CDR2 FQNNGV. The CDR3 nucleotides are TGTGCCAGCCGCCAGAACCTGGGGTATCAGCCCCCGCATTTT. Translated, it gives CASRQNLGYQPPHF.

This clone was picked up many times. With a much larger clone just one base away, this may be a read error. Other DNA sequences in the sample encode the same CDR3. The chain uses TRBV6-1 and TRBJ2-1; a possible D gene is TRBD1 (6 bases). V shed 6 bases and J shed 5 bases, with 17 bases lying between them. In germline, CDR1 is MNHNS, CDR2 SASEGT. This CDR3 is built from 15 residues. The CDR3 DNA sequence: TGTGCCAGCAGCCCCCCCGGTACAGGGAACAATGAGCAGTTCTTC. Translating it yields CASSPPGTGNNEQFF.

V is TRBV30 and J is TRBJ2-1; TRBD2 is a possible D gene (5 bases). CDR1 is GTSNPN, CDR2 SVGIG, per germline (reference sequence). V was pared by 6 bases and J by 6 bases, with 21 bases between. The CDR3 has 15 amino acids. CDR3 nucleotides: TGTGCCTGTGGTTGGGCTCCGACTACGGTCAATGAGCAGTTCTTC. This codes for CACGWAPTTVNEQFF.

This clone was counted once. The genes are TRBV11-1 and TRBJ2-1, with 9 bases identical to TRBD1. This CDR3 comprises 16 residues. Germline V lookup: CDR1 SGHAT, CDR2 FQDESV (reference sequence). The trim removed 6 bases at V and 2 bases at J, leaving 8 bases unmatched. CDR3 protein: CASSITGGSTYNEQFF. The CDR3 DNA sequence: TGTGCCAGCAGTATTACAGGGGGCAGCACCTACAATGAGCAGTTCTTC. The whole variable domain, remainder taken from reference TRBV11-1 and TRBJ2-1, is EAEVAQSPRYKITEKSQAVAFWCDPISGHATLYWYRQILGQGPELLVQFQDESVVDDSQLPKDRFSAERLKGVDSTLKIQPAELGDSAMYLCASSITGGSTYNEQFFGPGTRLTVL.

This clone came up many times. V is TRBV9 and J is TRBJ1-4, with TRBD1 identical over 9 bases. Germline V gene data show CDR1 as SGDLS and CDR2 as YYNGEE. After removal of 4 bases from V and 0 bases from J, the junction contained 7 bases not matched to a gene. CDR3 length: 17 residues. This CDR3 is CASSKTTGGATNEKLFF. The CDR3 bases are TGTGCCAGCAGCAAGACGACAGGGGGTGCAACTAATGAAAAACTGTTTTTT.

V usage is TRBV30 and J usage is TRBJ2-7; D remains unclear. This CDR3 is 13 amino acids long. V was cut by 5 bases and J by 5 bases, with 16 bases left in between. Looked up from germline, CDR1 is GTSNPN and CDR2 is SVGIG (reference sequence). CDR3 amino acids: CAWAIDTDNEQYF. CDR3 sequence (DNA): TGTGCCTGGGCCATCGACACGGATAACGAGCAGTACTTC. Full variable domain (outside the CDR3, taken from reference TRBV30 and TRBJ2-7): SQTIHQWPATLVQPVGSPLSLECTVEGTSNPNLYWYRQAAGRGLQLLFYSVGIGQISSEVPQNLSASRPQDRQFILSSKKLLLSDSGFYLCAWAIDTDNEQYFGPGTRLTVT.

A word on this clone: This clone may be a read error of a much larger clone one base away. At the DNA level, this CDR3 is encoded by other sequences in the same sample as well. The rearrangement joins TRBV20-1 to TRBJ2-5; tentatively, D is TRBD2 (5 bases). The CDR3 has 12 amino acids. Germline V CDR1 and CDR2: DFQATT, SNEGSKA (reference sequence). The CDR3 protein is CSATGFKGTQYF. The CDR3 coding sequence is TGCAGCGCTACGGGATTCAAAGGAACCCAGTACTTC.

In its sample, this clone was seen many times. The genes are TRBV6-5 and TRBJ2-5; possible D gene TRBD1, 5 bases. Germline V gene sequence: CDR1 MNHEY, CDR2 SVGAGI. V dropped 3 bases and J dropped 0 bases, with 11 bases sitting between them. CDR3 size: 15 residues. CDR3 DNA sequence: TGTGCCAGCAGTTATGGTTGGGGCTACCAAGAGACCCAGTACTTC. As protein: CASSYGWGYQETQYF.

This clone was found many times. The gene calls are TRBV11-2 and TRBJ2-5, with 10 nucleotides matching TRBD2. The CDR3 covers 16 residues. Trimming took 6 bases from V and 4 from J; bases not matched to a gene: 11. Per the germline V gene, CDR1 is SGHAT and CDR2 is FQNNGV. The CDR3 spells CASSPRSSGSGETQYF. The CDR3 DNA follows: TGTGCCAGCAGTCCTCGGTCTAGCGGGAGTGGAGAGACCCAGTACTTC. The full variable domain, completed using reference TRBV11-2 and TRBJ2-5, is EAGVAQSPRYKIIEKRQSVAFWCNPISGHATLYWYQQILGQGPKLLIQFQNNGVVDDSQLPKDRFSAERLKGVDSTLKIQPAKLEDSAVYLCASSPRSSGSGETQYFGPGTRLLVL.

This clone was recorded a few times. Sequence at one end of the junction differs from germline and may be a read error. V gene TRBV5-1 combines with J gene TRBJ1-3; D is unresolved. Germline V gene lookup returns CDR1 SGHRS and CDR2 YFSETQ. The CDR3 covers 16 residues. The CDR3 spells CACSLAGALSGNTVYF. For the CDR3, the DNA is TGCGCCTGCAGCTTGGCCGGAGCCCTCTCTGGAAACACCGTATATTTT.

This clone was counted ten times or more. The CDR3 DNA reads TGTGCCAGCAGCCAAGAAGTCGGCAGTAACACCGGGGAGCTGTTTTTT. It codes for CASSQEVGSNTGELFF. This sequence joins TRBV3-1 and TRBJ2-2; D gene ambiguous. Trimming pared 0 bases from V and 2 bases from J, leaving 10 bases between. This CDR3 is built from 16 residues. The V gene's germline CDR1 is LGHDT and CDR2 YNNKEL (reference sequence).

This clone was detected ten times or more. The J gene is TRBJ1-6, the V gene TRBV7-3; 8 bases align to TRBD1. The CDR3 is 14 amino acids. Germline CDR1 is SGHTA and CDR2 is FQGTGA. V shed 5 bases and J 5 bases; nucleotides not matched to a gene: 2. The CDR3 coding sequence is TGTGCCAGCAGCCGACAGGGGAATAATTCACCCCTCCACTTT. Translating gives CASSRQGNNSPLHF.

The chain has TRBV11-2 and TRBJ2-1; either TRBD1 or TRBD2 may supply D (5 bases each). Trimming stripped 7 bases from V and 7 bases from J, with 17 bases between. Germline V gene data show CDR1 as SGHAT and CDR2 as FQNNGV. The CDR3 runs 14 residues. CDR3 sequence: CASIPRRGTNEQFF. Here the CDR3 DNA reads TGTGCCAGCATCCCAAGACGAGGGACGAATGAGCAGTTCTTC.

At least ten counts were recorded for this clone. The rearrangement uses TRBV11-3 and TRBJ2-7, with TRBD1 as a possible D gene (6 bases). CDR1 is SGHNT, CDR2 YENEEA, per germline. CDR3 size: 18 residues. V was pared by 1 base and J by 1 base, with 20 bases between. CDR3 coding DNA: TGTGCCAGCAGCTTAGTATTCAAGGGGGACCCTATATCCTACGAGCAGTACTTC. As protein: CASSLVFKGDPISYEQYF. Based on the CDR3 plus reference TRBV11-3 and TRBJ2-7, the full variable domain is EAGVVQSPRYKIIEKKQPVAFWCNPISGHNTLYWYLQNLGQGPELLIRYENEEAVDDSQLPKDRFSAERLKGVDSTLKIQPAELGDSAVYLCASSLVFKGDPISYEQYFGPGTRLTVT.

At least ten counts were recorded for this clone. The same CDR3 can be traced to other DNA sequences in this sample. This chain links TRBV19 with TRBJ2-4, with D maybe TRBD1 (5 bases). The CDR3 covers 14 residues. Germline V gene data show CDR1 as LNHDA and CDR2 as SQIVND (reference sequence). V lost 5 bases, J lost 6 bases, and 14 bases lay in between. Here the CDR3 DNA reads TGTGCCAGTAGTCTACAGGATGACGGAAACATTCAGTACTTC. Its translation: CASSLQDDGNIQYF.

The sample holds many counts of this clone. This chain links TRBV7-3 with TRBJ1-1; the D is unclear. This CDR3 comprises 15 residues. V lost 0 bases and J lost 0, with 8 bases in between. Germline CDR1 reads SGHTA; CDR2 reads FQGTGA. The CDR3 loop reads CASSLTPEMNTEAFF. CDR3 nucleotides: TGTGCCAGCAGCTTAACCCCAGAAATGAACACTGAAGCTTTCTTT.

Notes on this clone: A much larger clone differs by one base, so this may be a read error. The sample carries other DNA sequences with the same CDR3. This sequence joins TRBV29-1 and TRBJ2-7; TRBD1 agrees at 9 bases. Unmatched junction bases numbered 9, after V lost 4 bases and J lost 5 bases. This CDR3 is built from 14 residues. Germline CDR1 SQVTM, CDR2 ANQGSEA. The CDR3 DNA follows: TGCAGCGTTGGTCAAAGGACAGGGGCCGACGAGCAGTACTTC. It codes for CSVGQRTGADEQYF.

This clone occurred many times. The chain couples TRBV6-5 to TRBJ2-7; TRBD2 agrees at 10 bases. The V gene's germline CDR1 is MNHEY and CDR2 SVGAGI. With 0 bases clipped from V and 3 bases from J, the junction kept 5 bases outside the gene matches. This CDR3 has 16 amino acids. CDR3 nucleotides: TGTGCCAGCAGTTACTCCGGACTAGCGGCCTACTACGAGCAGTACTTC. Its translation is CASSYSGLAAYYEQYF.

In this sample, this clone turned up many times. Just one base apart from a much larger clone, this may be a read error. The chain combines TRBV27 with TRBJ1-3; D may be TRBD1 (6 bases). The CDR3 contains 18 residues. Per germline, CDR1 MNHEY and CDR2 SMNVEV (reference sequence). The chain's CDR3 is CASGFSLPGAGAGNTIYF. As DNA, the CDR3 is TGTGCCAGCGGTTTTTCCCTCCCGGGGGCAGGAGCTGGAAACACCATATATTTT.

This clone turned up a few times. A read error may explain this, as a much larger clone is one base away. The same CDR3 is also encoded by other DNA sequences in this sample. CDR3 in DNA: TGTGCCAGCAGCCCGGCGGCAGATACTCAGTATTTT. This sequence encodes CASSPAADTQYF. The genes are TRBV7-6 and TRBJ2-3; D gene ambiguous. The V gene's germline CDR1 is SGHVS and CDR2 FNYEAQ. This CDR3 is built from 12 residues.

This clone has a count of ten or more. The V and J genes are TRBV7-3 and TRBJ2-2; D not certain. Per germline, CDR1 SGHTA and CDR2 FQGTGA. This CDR3 comprises 14 residues. V dropped 2 bases and J dropped 2 bases, with 6 bases sitting between them. The CDR3 nucleotides read TGTGCCAGCAGCTTATTGGGAAACACCGGGGAGCTGTTTTTT. This sequence encodes CASSLLGNTGELFF.